The 31 T cell receptor beta chains listed next were all sequenced from one sample in a study of blood T cell repertoires in COVID-19. Assay: immunoSEQ multiplex PCR; the TCRdb copy retains only in-frame clones and omits some. Here the sample spans almost 200,000 clones, more than 80% being singletons. Material for sequencing was PBMCs or T cells enriched from blood (not recorded which). The receptor source for this set is a woman between 18 and 29 years old who had recovered from COVID-19.

This clone has more than one count but fewer than ten. The rearrangement uses TRBV29-1 and TRBJ1-6, with a weak D call TRBD1 (5 bases). The ends were cut back, 4 bases at V and 10 bases at J, with 14 bases in the middle. The CDR3 is 13 residues long. Germline assignment: CDR1 SQVTM and CDR2 ANQGSEA. The CDR3: CSVGSGGESPLHF. The CDR3 nucleotides read TGCAGCGTTGGATCGGGGGGAGAATCACCCCTCCACTTT. The whole variable domain, filled in from reference TRBV29-1 and TRBJ1-6, reads SAVISQKPSRDICQRGTSLTIQCQVDSQVTMMFWYRQQPGQSLTLIATANQGSEATYESGFVIDKFPISRPNLTFSTLTVSNMSPEDSSIYLCSVGSGGESPLHFGNGTRLTVT.

The sample holds one count of this clone. The chain couples TRBV7-2 to TRBJ1-6, with D unclear. The ends were cut back, 6 bases at V and 3 bases at J, with 12 bases in the middle. The CDR3 runs to 15 residues. Germline V gene data show CDR1 as SGHTA and CDR2 as FQGNSA. The CDR3: CASSLLTNYNSPLHF. The CDR3 region has the DNA TGTGCCAGCAGTTTACTGACAAACTATAATTCACCCCTCCACTTT.

The CDR3 sequence is CASSPFLADTQYF. CDR3 sequence (DNA): TGTGCCAGCAGTCCCTTTCTCGCAGATACGCAGTATTTT. V gene TRBV28 combines with J gene TRBJ2-3; the D is unclear. Germline V gives CDR1 MDHEN, CDR2 SYDVKM. Trimming cost V 5 bases and J 4 bases, with 10 bases left between them. The CDR3 contains 13 residues. Filled out from reference TRBV28 and TRBJ2-3, the complete variable domain reads DVKVTQSSRYLVKRTGEKVFLECVQDMDHENMFWYRQDPGLGLRLIYFSYDVKMKEKGDIPEGYSVSREKKERFSLILESASTNQTSMYLCASSPFLADTQYFGPGTRLTVL.

V and J are TRBV7-2 and TRBJ1-2; a possible D gene is TRBD1 (5 bases). Germline V gene sequence: CDR1 SGHTA, CDR2 FQGNSA. With 4 bases removed from V and 2 bases from J, the gap between germline ends came to 11 bases. The CDR3 has 14 residues. CDR3 in amino acids: CASSWSSGNYGYTF. As DNA, the CDR3 is TGTGCCAGCAGCTGGAGCTCAGGGAACTATGGCTACACCTTC.

The rearrangement joins TRBV19 to TRBJ2-5, with a tentative D call TRBD1 (6 bases). The CDR3 totals 15 residues. Per germline, CDR1 LNHDA and CDR2 SQIVND (reference sequence). With 4 bases removed from V and 4 bases from J, the gap between germline ends came to 16 bases. CDR3 amino acids: CASSRTAGRAETQYF. The CDR3, as DNA: TGTGCCAGTAGTAGGACAGCCGGTAGAGCAGAGACCCAGTACTTC.

The chain joins TRBV5-1 to TRBJ2-5, with 8 positions matching TRBD1. The CDR3 has 15 amino acids. Losses at the gene ends were 4 bases for V and 1 base for J; bases not matched to a gene: 6. Germline V gives CDR1 SGHRS, CDR2 YFSETQ. CDR3 sequence: CASSKGQGTQETQYF. Here the CDR3 DNA reads TGCGCCAGCAGCAAAGGACAGGGAACCCAAGAGACCCAGTACTTC. The full variable domain, in which reference TRBV5-1 and TRBJ2-5 provide the parts outside the CDR3, is KAGVTQTPRYLIKTRGQQVTLSCSPISGHRSVSWYQQTPGQGLQFLFEYFSETQRNKGNFPGRFSGRQFSNSRSEMNVSTLELGDSALYLCASSKGQGTQETQYFGPGTRLLVL.

This chain uses TRBV6-5 with TRBJ1-2, with D tentatively TRBD1 (5 bases). The CDR3 is made up of 15 amino acids. Germline V gives CDR1 MNHEY, CDR2 SVGAGI. Trimming left V 6 bases short and J 4 bases short, with 18 bases between. CDR3 sequence (DNA): TGTGCCAGCAGCGATATGGGGGGACGGGGCTATGGCTACACCTTC. Encoded protein: CASSDMGGRGYGYTF.

The chain has TRBV30 and TRBJ2-3, with 9 nucleotides matching TRBD2. V was clipped by 8 bases and J by 7 bases; unmatched bases: 7. The CDR3 sequence is 12 residues long. The germline gives CDR1 GTSNPN, CDR2 SVGIG (reference sequence). The CDR3 nucleotides read TGTGCCGGAGCGGGGGGCGATCATACGCAGTATTTT. This gives the protein CAGAGGDHTQYF. Supplemented by reference TRBV30 and TRBJ2-3, the full variable domain reads SQTIHQWPATLVQPVGSPLSLECTVEGTSNPNLYWYRQAAGRGLQLLFYSVGIGQISSEVPQNLSASRPQDRQFILSSKKLLLSDSGFYLCAGAGGDHTQYFGPGTRLTVL.

The V call is TRBV4-1, the J call TRBJ1-2; no reliable D call. This CDR3 has 15 residues. Trimming stripped 2 bases from V and 5 bases from J, with 15 bases between. Per the germline V gene, CDR1 is MGHRA and CDR2 is YSYEKL. The CDR3 loop reads CASSQPRSSFYGYTF. CDR3 bases: TGCGCCAGCAGCCAACCCCGGAGCAGTTTTTATGGCTACACCTTC.

The rearrangement uses TRBV6-5 and TRBJ2-3; D uncertain. The CDR3 contains 14 residues. V lost 2 bases to trimming and J lost 7 bases, with 13 bases between them. In germline, CDR1 is MNHEY, CDR2 SVGAGI. CDR3 in amino acids: CASSYLLGSYTQYF. The CDR3 DNA is TGTGCCAGCAGTTACCTTTTGGGCAGCTATACGCAGTATTTT.

The rearrangement joins TRBV10-3 to TRBJ1-2; weak D call: TRBD1 (6 bases). Trimming stripped 7 bases from V and 8 bases from J, with 17 bases between. This CDR3 region has 13 residues. In germline, CDR1 is ENHRY, CDR2 SYGVKD. The CDR3 sequence is CAINPTGLKGYTF. The CDR3 DNA is TGTGCCATCAACCCGACAGGCCTAAAAGGCTACACCTTC.

The chain recombines TRBV7-2 with TRBJ1-2; 8 nucleotides align to TRBD1. This CDR3 region has 14 residues. V shed 3 bases, J shed 8 bases, and the junction held 8 bases outside the gene matches. CDR1 and CDR2 from the germline V gene are SGHTA and FQGNSA. The CDR3 DNA is TGTGCCAGCAGCTTTTACCAGGGGGCCGAAGGCTACACCTTC. Translating gives CASSFYQGAEGYTF.

V and J are TRBV24-1 and TRBJ1-4, with D hard to call. Germline CDR1 and CDR2: KGHDR and SFDVKD. This CDR3 is 13 amino acids long. Trimming left V 2 bases short and J 7 bases short, with 7 bases between. CDR3 sequence: CATSDYPGEKLFF. The CDR3 DNA reads as TGTGCCACCAGTGATTATCCCGGTGAAAAACTGTTTTTT.

This clone has more than one count but fewer than ten. The chain has TRBV5-6 and TRBJ1-2; possible D gene TRBD1, 6 bases. The ends were cut back, 0 bases at V and 4 bases at J, with 13 bases in the middle. Germline V lookup: CDR1 SGHDT, CDR2 YYEEEE. The CDR3 has 15 residues. CDR3 nucleotides: TGTGCCAGCAGCTTGGACCTACAGGGAATCTATGGCTACACCTTC. It specifies CASSLDLQGIYGYTF.

The chain joins TRBV6-5 to TRBJ1-4, with TRBD1 as a possible D gene (5 bases). Germline V gives CDR1 MNHEY, CDR2 SVGAGI. With 5 bases removed from V and 7 bases from J, the gap between germline ends came to 17 bases. The CDR3 length is 15 residues. The CDR3 reads CASSPQGRLGEKLFF. The CDR3 DNA is TGTGCCAGCAGTCCGCAGGGAAGGTTGGGTGAAAAACTGTTTTTT.

The V call is TRBV27, the J call TRBJ1-2, with 7 bases lining up with TRBD1. The CDR3 consists of 13 residues. Germline assignment: CDR1 MNHEY and CDR2 SMNVEV (reference sequence). The J segment lost 5 bases and the V segment lost 2 bases, leaving 2 bases of the junction unmatched. The CDR3 nucleotides are TGTGCCAGCAGTTTAACAGGGGTTTATGGCTACACCTTC. Its protein is CASSLTGVYGYTF.

The CDR3 nucleotides are TGTGCCAGCAGCCTGACTAGCGGGGGGTACTACAATGAGCAGTTCTTC. Its protein product is CASSLTSGGYYNEQFF. J is TRBJ2-1 and V is TRBV3-1 (or the pseudogene TRBV3-2); 13 positions match TRBD2. V shed 4 bases and J 3 bases; nucleotides not matched to a gene: 3. CDR3 length: 16 amino acids. Looked up from germline, CDR1 is LGHDT and CDR2 is YNNKEL (reference sequence).

The chain joins TRBV18 to TRBJ1-3, with D possibly matching TRBD1 (6 bases). V dropped 2 bases and J dropped 5 bases, with 16 bases sitting between them. The CDR3 is made up of 16 amino acids. Germline V gene lookup returns CDR1 KGHSH and CDR2 LQKENI. Written as DNA, the CDR3 is TGTGCCAGCTCACCAGGAATTTGGACAGTGCGAAACACCATATATTTT. Translating it yields CASSPGIWTVRNTIYF.

The J gene is TRBJ2-5, the V gene TRBV6-5, with D perhaps matching TRBD2 (7 bases). This CDR3 comprises 15 residues. V lost 2 bases and J lost 2, with 12 bases in between. Germline V gives CDR1 MNHEY, CDR2 SVGAGI. Written as DNA, the CDR3 is TGTGCCAGCAGTTACGGCGGGGGCAAACAAGAGACCCAGTACTTC. Translating gives CASSYGGGKQETQYF.

The gene calls are TRBV2 and TRBJ2-2, with unresolved D. Germline CDR1 and CDR2: SNHLY and FYNNEI. V lost 6 bases and J lost 2, with 4 bases in between. The CDR3 contains 12 residues. The CDR3 nucleotides are TGTGCCAGCAGACAAAACACCGGGGAGCTGTTTTTT. Protein sequence: CASRQNTGELFF.

This chain connects TRBV11-2 to TRBJ1-1; D gene ambiguous. This CDR3 comprises 15 residues. From germline, CDR1 is SGHAT and CDR2 FQNNGV. V lost 4 bases and J lost 0, with 12 bases in between. This CDR3 is CASSSYGGLNTEAFF. For the CDR3, the DNA is TGTGCCAGCAGCTCTTACGGAGGATTGAACACTGAAGCTTTCTTT.

V is TRBV9 and J is TRBJ1-6; 9 bases fit TRBD1. Losses at the gene ends were 3 bases for V and 18 bases for J; bases not matched to a gene: 25. CDR3 length: 18 residues. The V gene's germline CDR1 is SGDLS and CDR2 YYNGEE. The chain's CDR3 is CASSATYTNGQGRLGPHF. For the CDR3, the DNA is TGTGCCAGCAGCGCCACCTACACCAACGGACAGGGGAGGTTGGGTCCCCACTTT.

Note on this clone: The sample contains more than one DNA sequence encoding this CDR3. This chain uses TRBV2 with TRBJ2-1, with D unresolved. The germline V and J ends were trimmed by 0 bases and 4 bases, with 4 bases remaining between them. The V gene's germline CDR1 is SNHLY and CDR2 FYNNEI. CDR3 length equals 13 residues. This CDR3 reads CASSEASYNEQFF. The CDR3 DNA follows: TGTGCCAGCAGTGAAGCCAGTTACAATGAGCAGTTCTTC. The variable domain in full, completed from reference TRBV2 and TRBJ2-1, reads EPEVTQTPSHQVTQMGQEVILRCVPISNHLYFYWYRQILGQKVEFLVSFYNNEISEKSEIFDDQFSVERPDGSNFTLKIRSTKLEDSAMYFCASSEASYNEQFFGPGTRLTVL.

The chain is built from TRBV9 and TRBJ1-3; D call uncertain. Deletions cut 4 bases from V and 0 bases from J, with 8 bases between. Germline V CDR1 and CDR2: SGDLS, YYNGEE. This CDR3 comprises 14 residues. CDR3 protein: CASSLTGSGNTIYF. DNA for the CDR3: TGTGCCAGCAGCTTGACGGGCTCTGGAAACACCATATATTTT.

The V and J genes are TRBV19 and TRBJ2-1; TRBD1 aligns across 8 bases. The CDR3 length is 14 residues. The germline V gene has CDR1 LNHDA and CDR2 SQIVND (reference sequence). V gave up 8 bases and J gave up 4 bases; unmatched junction bases: 7. The CDR3 is CASAVGQDYNEQFF. For the CDR3, the DNA is TGTGCCAGTGCCGTGGGACAGGATTACAATGAGCAGTTCTTC.

The rearrangement links TRBV10-3 to TRBJ2-3; possibly TRBD2 for D (5 bases). In germline, CDR1 is ENHRY, CDR2 SYGVKD. This CDR3 is 14 amino acids long. The V end lost 5 bases, the J end lost 4 bases, and 13 bases lay between the germline ends. The CDR3, as DNA: TGTGCCATCAGTCCGCCCCAGGACTCAGATACGCAGTATTTT. This encodes CAISPPQDSDTQYF.

This chain connects TRBV2 to TRBJ1-6; D may be TRBD1 (5 bases). The CDR3 consists of 16 residues. With 4 bases removed from V and 5 bases from J, the gap between germline ends came to 15 bases. The germline gives CDR1 SNHLY, CDR2 FYNNEI. The CDR3 sequence: CASSVLGSGNNSPLHF. CDR3 DNA sequence: TGTGCCAGCAGTGTTCTCGGTTCAGGGAATAATTCACCCCTCCACTTT.

The chain couples TRBV28 to TRBJ1-2, with TRBD1 as a possible D gene (5 bases). Germline loops: CDR1 MDHEN, CDR2 SYDVKM. This CDR3 region has 13 residues. Trimming removed 3 bases from V and 3 bases from J, with 8 bases in between. CDR3 bases: TGTGCCAGCAGTTTTGGAGGGGACTATGGCTACACCTTC. It encodes CASSFGGDYGYTF.

The rearrangement joins TRBV5-1 to TRBJ1-1; D uncertain. The CDR3 runs 15 residues. Germline CDR1 reads SGHRS; CDR2 reads YFSETQ. Deletions cut 1 base from V and 4 bases from J, with 14 bases between. The CDR3 region is CASSLTQRVSTEAFF. As DNA, the CDR3 is TGCGCCAGCAGCTTGACCCAGAGGGTTAGCACTGAAGCTTTCTTT.

The V gene is TRBV7-2, the J gene TRBJ1-5, with TRBD1 as a possible D gene (6 bases). Trimming left V 5 bases short and J 9 bases short, with 14 bases between. Germline V gene lookup returns CDR1 SGHTA and CDR2 FQGNSA. The CDR3 sequence is 13 residues long. CDR3 nucleotides: TGTGCCAGCAGCCCCGGGGGAGGGGGGCCCCAGCATTTT. Encoded protein: CASSPGGGGPQHF.

V is TRBV15 and J is TRBJ2-7; D is undetermined. This CDR3 has 13 amino acids. V was clipped by 0 bases and J by 1 base, with 4 bases between them. The V gene's germline CDR1 is LNHNV and CDR2 YYDKDF (reference sequence). CDR3 residues: CATSRDPSYEQYF. The CDR3, as DNA: TGTGCCACCAGCAGAGATCCGTCCTACGAGCAGTACTTC.